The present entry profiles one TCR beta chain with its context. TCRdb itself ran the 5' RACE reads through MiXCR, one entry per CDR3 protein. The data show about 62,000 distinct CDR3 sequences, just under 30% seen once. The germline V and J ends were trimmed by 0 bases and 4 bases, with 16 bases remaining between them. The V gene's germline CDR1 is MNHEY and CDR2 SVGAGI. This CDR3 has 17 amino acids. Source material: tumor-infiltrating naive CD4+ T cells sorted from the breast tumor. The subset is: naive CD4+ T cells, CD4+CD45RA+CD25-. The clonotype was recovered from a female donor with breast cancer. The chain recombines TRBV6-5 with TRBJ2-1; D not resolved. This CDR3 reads CASSYSGSPGLYNEQFF. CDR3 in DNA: TGTGCCAGCAGTTACTCTGGTTCACCCGGATTATACAATGAGCAGTTCTTC.